One and the same sample provided the 19 T cell receptor beta chains below, sequenced in a study of CD8+ T cells in alopecia areata. TCR sequencing used cDNA made by reverse transcription of extracted RNA. Some clones are missing from TCRdb's copy, which holds only in-frame ones; the method was immunoSEQ multiplex PCR. The table includes under 150,000 clones, approximately 47% detected once. Sequencing input: NKG2D-low CD8+ T cells sorted from blood. These receptors were obtained from a human donor with alopecia areata.

This chain connects TRBV10-3 to TRBJ2-1; no clear D gene. The CDR3 spans 16 residues. Trimming took 0 bases from V and 3 from J, leaving 12 bases between them. Germline lookup yields CDR1 ENHRY and CDR2 SYGVKD. The chain's CDR3 is CAISESAETGYNEQFF. Written as DNA, the CDR3 is TGTGCCATCAGTGAGTCGGCGGAAACCGGCTACAATGAGCAGTTCTTC.

V gene TRBV4-1 combines with J gene TRBJ2-3, with D possibly being TRBD2 (5 bases). Germline CDR1 and CDR2: MGHRA and YSYEKL. This CDR3 region has 15 residues. V dropped 1 base and J dropped 1 base, with 9 bases sitting between them. The DNA of the CDR3 is TGCGCCAGCAGCCAAGGGCTAGCAGGCACAGATACGCAGTATTTT. Amino acid sequence: CASSQGLAGTDTQYF.

This clone was detected only a few times. This sample includes further DNA sequences coding for the same CDR3. This chain links TRBV5-1 with TRBJ2-3; the D is unclear. The germline CDR1 and CDR2 sequences are SGHRS and YFSETQ. The CDR3 has 12 residues. Trimming shortened V by 0 bases and J by 4 bases, and 3 bases separated the two germline ends. The CDR3 here is CASSLAPDTQYF. The CDR3, as DNA: TGCGCCAGCAGCTTGGCGCCAGATACGCAGTATTTT. Looking up the rest from reference TRBV5-1 and TRBJ2-3 gives the full variable domain: KAGVTQTPRYLIKTRGQQVTLSCSPISGHRSVSWYQQTPGQGLQFLFEYFSETQRNKGNFPGRFSGRQFSNSRSEMNVSTLELGDSALYLCASSLAPDTQYFGPGTRLTVL.

Relative to its sample, this clone is medium-sized (0.01 to 0.1%). V and J are TRBV7-9 and TRBJ1-2; 7 bases align to TRBD1. The junction had 5 bases not matched to a gene; V was cut back by 3 bases and J by 4 bases. Germline loops: CDR1 SEHNR, CDR2 FQNEAQ (reference sequence). CDR3 length: 14 residues. The CDR3 sequence: CASSLGDSLYGYTF. Written as DNA, the CDR3 is TGTGCCAGCAGCTTGGGGGACAGCCTCTATGGCTACACCTTC.

The rearrangement uses TRBV6-6 and TRBJ2-3; a weak D match, TRBD2 (6 bases). The V gene lost 8 bases and the J gene lost 2 bases, with 17 bases spanning the gap. This CDR3 has 15 amino acids. Germline V lookup: CDR1 MNHNY, CDR2 SVGAGI (reference sequence). The CDR3 spells CASLEGSGPTDTQYF. CDR3 DNA sequence: TGTGCCAGCCTCGAGGGTAGCGGTCCCACAGATACGCAGTATTTT.

The genes are TRBV19 and TRBJ1-2; D may be TRBD1 (5 bases). V was clipped by 5 bases and J by 4 bases, with 17 bases between them. Germline V gives CDR1 LNHDA, CDR2 SQIVND (reference sequence). This CDR3 is built from 15 residues. In DNA form, the CDR3 reads TGTGCCAGTAGTTCCTGGGACGGACCACCCTATGGCTACACCTTC. This sequence encodes CASSSWDGPPYGYTF. The variable domain in full, with the rest retrieved from reference TRBV19 and TRBJ1-2, is DGGITQSPKYLFRKEGQNVTLSCEQNLNHDAMYWYRQDPGQGLRLIYYSQIVNDFQKGDIAEGYSVSREKKESFPLTVTSAQKNPTAFYLCASSSWDGPPYGYTFGSGTRLTVV.

The rearrangement joins TRBV5-6 to TRBJ2-2; TRBD2 aligns across 9 bases. Germline V CDR1 and CDR2: SGHDT, YYEEEE. CDR3 size: 15 residues. Trimming at V came to 4 bases and at J to 5 bases, leaving 6 bases not matched to a gene. The CDR3 DNA reads as TGTGCCAGCAGCCTGGGACTAGCTGAGACCGGGGAGCTGTTTTTT. Translated: CASSLGLAETGELFF. Drawing the rest from reference TRBV5-6 and TRBJ2-2, the complete variable domain is DAGVTQSPTHLIKTRGQQVTLRCSPKSGHDTVSWYQQALGQGPQFIFQYYEEEERQRGNFPDRFSGHQFPNYSSELNVNALLLGDSALYLCASSLGLAETGELFFGEGSRLTVL.

V is TRBV9 and J is TRBJ2-5, with TRBD2 matching 10 bases. This CDR3 is 14 amino acids long. The V and J ends lost 2 bases and 5 bases, in that order; junction bases with no gene match: 3. Germline V gene data show CDR1 as SGDLS and CDR2 as YYNGEE. CDR3 sequence: CASSVTSGMETQYF. CDR3 bases: TGTGCCAGCAGCGTCACTAGCGGGATGGAGACCCAGTACTTC. Using reference TRBV9 and TRBJ2-5 for the parts outside the CDR3, the full variable domain is DSGVTQTPKHLITATGQRVTLRCSPRSGDLSVYWYQQSLDQGLQFLIQYYNGEERAKGNILERFSAQQFPDLHSELNLSSLELGDSALYFCASSVTSGMETQYFGPGTRLLVL.

The rearrangement joins TRBV5-1 to TRBJ2-7; D is ambiguous. Germline loops: CDR1 SGHRS, CDR2 YFSETQ. V was shortened by 0 bases and J by 4 bases, with 14 bases between the two germline ends. The CDR3 length is 15 residues. CDR3 in DNA: TGCGCCAGCAGCTTGGAAATCGGATCTGTGTACGAGCAGTACTTC. Its translation: CASSLEIGSVYEQYF.

This clone occurred a few times. The chain recombines TRBV7-9 with TRBJ2-7; 7 bases line up with TRBD1. V shed 5 bases and J 0 bases; nucleotides not matched to a gene: 7. The CDR3 loop spans 15 amino acids. Germline V gene lookup returns CDR1 SEHNR and CDR2 FQNEAQ (reference sequence). In nucleotides, the CDR3 is TGTGCCAGCAGCCCCGGGACAGAGAGCTCCTACGAGCAGTACTTC. It encodes CASSPGTESSYEQYF.

The J gene is TRBJ2-1, the V gene TRBV29-1, with 10 nucleotides matching TRBD1. V shed 7 bases and J 2 bases; nucleotides not matched to a gene: 5. The CDR3 is made up of 14 amino acids. Looked up from germline, CDR1 is SQVTM and CDR2 is ANQGSEA. The CDR3 coding sequence is TGCAGCGAATTGACAGGGGGCCCCTACAATGAGCAGTTCTTC. It codes for CSELTGGPYNEQFF.

This clone was seen a handful of times. The rearrangement joins TRBV29-1 to TRBJ2-7; a weak D match, TRBD1 (6 bases). V gave up 6 bases and J gave up 6 bases, with 12 bases separating them. The CDR3 is made up of 11 amino acids. Germline CDR1 reads SQVTM; CDR2 reads ANQGSEA. DNA of the CDR3: TGCAGCGTACTTATAGGGGGCGAGCAGTACTTC. Encoded protein: CSVLIGGEQYF.

V gene TRBV5-1 combines with J gene TRBJ2-1, with a possible D match to TRBD2 (5 bases). V shed 0 bases and J shed 4 bases, with 11 bases lying between them. CDR1 is SGHRS and CDR2 is YFSETQ in the germline V gene. The CDR3 covers 15 residues. This CDR3 reads CASSLAGGLYNEQFF. CDR3 bases: TGCGCCAGCAGCTTGGCCGGCGGGTTATACAATGAGCAGTTCTTC.

A few counts support this clone. The V gene is TRBV29-1, the J gene TRBJ2-7; 9 bases are a match to TRBD2. CDR3 length equals 11 residues. J gave up 5 bases and V 4 bases, and 0 bases lay outside the gene matches. The V gene's germline CDR1 is SQVTM and CDR2 ANQGSEA. The CDR3 region has the DNA TGCAGCGTTGGCGGGGGGGACGAGCAGTACTTC. This sequence encodes CSVGGGDEQYF.

There are a few counts of this clone. The chain employs TRBV29-1 and TRBJ2-2, with TRBD2 identical over 12 bases. Germline CDR1 is SQVTM and CDR2 is ANQGSEA. Germline trimming cut 5 bases from V and 6 bases from J; bases unmatched to any gene: 4. This CDR3 has 14 residues. Here the CDR3 reads CSVLAGGPSGELFF. In nucleotides, the CDR3 is TGCAGCGTTCTAGCGGGAGGGCCTTCCGGGGAGCTGTTTTTT.

The V gene is TRBV7-3, the J gene TRBJ2-3; no clear D gene. Trimming took off 5 bases at V and 4 bases at J, with 10 bases between the two ends. The CDR3 consists of 13 residues. CDR1 is SGHTA, CDR2 FQGTGA, per germline. The chain's CDR3 is CASSDKGPDTQYF. CDR3 nucleotide sequence: TGTGCCAGCAGCGACAAGGGCCCAGATACGCAGTATTTT.

The rearrangement uses TRBV29-1 and TRBJ2-1, with a possible D match to TRBD1 (5 bases). V gave up 6 bases and J gave up 0 bases, with 12 bases separating them. Germline-derived CDR1 and CDR2 are SQVTM and ANQGSEA. There are 14 residues in the CDR3. The CDR3 region has the DNA TGCAGCGTGATACAGGAGAGCTCCTACAATGAGCAGTTCTTC. It encodes CSVIQESSYNEQFF.

This clone was observed a handful of times. The rearrangement joins TRBV21-1 to TRBJ2-1; the D segment call TRBD2 is taken from the table without a DNA check. TRBV21-1 is classified as a pseudogene. This CDR3 has 17 amino acids. CDR3: CASSKPRGGLELGEQFF. In DNA form, the CDR3 reads TGTGCCAGCAGCAAACCTCGGGGGGGACTCGAGTTAGGTGAGCAGTTCTTC.

This clone has a handful of counts. The V gene is TRBV14, the J gene TRBJ2-3; TRBD1 matches at 7 bases. V lost 1 base, J lost 4 bases, and 2 bases stayed unmatched. This CDR3 spans 14 amino acids. Germline V gene lookup returns CDR1 SGHDN and CDR2 FVKESK. The CDR3 sequence: CASSQATGPDTQYF. CDR3 sequence (DNA): TGTGCCAGCAGCCAAGCGACAGGGCCAGATACGCAGTATTTT.